Listed below are T cell receptor beta chains from one sample, sequenced in a study of early T cells in non-severe SARS-CoV-2 infection. TCRdb re-called the 5' RACE reads with MiXCR, one entry per CDR3 protein. The sample shows around 58,000 distinct CDR3 sequences, roughly 7.8% of them seen only once. Specimen: whole blood, collected at baseline. These receptors originate from an adult who was a healthcare worker with PCR-confirmed SARS-CoV-2 infection or an uninfected control (not recorded which). Each CDR3 is given with its conserved first and last residue. The order of the fields is CDR3 protein, CDR3 DNA, V gene, clone size, J gene, D gene. D genes are given only for firm matches. Expanded clones are given a class, and other clones once, few, many or no size at all.

CDR3aa: CASSLGDRVNEQFF; CDR3nt: TGTGCCAGCAGCTTAGGGGACAGGGTCAATGAGCAGTTCTTC; v_gene: TRBV7-9; abundance: many; j_gene: TRBJ2-1; d_gene: TRBD1
CDR3aa: CASSLDREGGYTF; CDR3nt: TGTGCCAGCAGCTTAGACAGGGAAGGAGGCTACACCTTC; v_gene: TRBV5-4; abundance: NA; j_gene: TRBJ1-2; d_gene: TRBD1
CDR3aa: CAWSVRTNLYEQYF; CDR3nt: TGTGCCTGGAGTGTAAGAACGAACCTATACGAGCAGTACTTC; v_gene: TRBV30; abundance: NA; j_gene: TRBJ2-7; d_gene: NA
CDR3aa: CAISDLAGHGSYEQYF; CDR3nt: TGTGCCATCAGTGACCTAGCGGGACACGGGTCCTACGAGCAGTACTTC; v_gene: TRBV10-3; abundance: NA; j_gene: TRBJ2-7; d_gene: TRBD2
CDR3aa: CASSQEERAPDTIYF; CDR3nt: TGTGCCAGCAGCCAAGAAGAGAGGGCGCCGGACACCATATATTTT; v_gene: TRBV4-2; abundance: many; j_gene: TRBJ1-3; d_gene: NA
CDR3aa: CASSLGASINEQFF; CDR3nt: TGCGCCAGCAGCTTGGGAGCGAGTATCAATGAGCAGTTCTTC; v_gene: TRBV5-1; abundance: NA; j_gene: TRBJ2-1; d_gene: NA
CDR3aa: CASSGGAGFTEAFF; CDR3nt: TGCGCCAGCAGCGGGGGGGCTGGGTTCACTGAAGCTTTCTTT; v_gene: TRBV4-1; abundance: NA; j_gene: TRBJ1-1; d_gene: NA
CDR3aa: CASSQGNQPQHF; CDR3nt: TGTGCCAGCAGCCAGGGAAATCAGCCCCAGCATTTT; v_gene: TRBV28; abundance: NA; j_gene: TRBJ1-5; d_gene: NA
CDR3aa: CATRSGREQYF; CDR3nt: TGTGCCACCCGATCGGGACGGGAGCAGTACTTC; v_gene: TRBV19; abundance: few; j_gene: TRBJ2-7; d_gene: NA
CDR3aa: CSAEGRGYGYTF; CDR3nt: TGCAGTGCAGAGGGGAGGGGCTATGGCTACACCTTC; v_gene: TRBV20-1; abundance: few; j_gene: TRBJ1-2; d_gene: NA
CDR3aa: CSARDQGTGANVLTF; CDR3nt: TGCAGTGCTAGAGATCAGGGGACTGGGGCCAACGTCCTGACTTTC; v_gene: TRBV20-1; abundance: NA; j_gene: TRBJ2-6; d_gene: NA